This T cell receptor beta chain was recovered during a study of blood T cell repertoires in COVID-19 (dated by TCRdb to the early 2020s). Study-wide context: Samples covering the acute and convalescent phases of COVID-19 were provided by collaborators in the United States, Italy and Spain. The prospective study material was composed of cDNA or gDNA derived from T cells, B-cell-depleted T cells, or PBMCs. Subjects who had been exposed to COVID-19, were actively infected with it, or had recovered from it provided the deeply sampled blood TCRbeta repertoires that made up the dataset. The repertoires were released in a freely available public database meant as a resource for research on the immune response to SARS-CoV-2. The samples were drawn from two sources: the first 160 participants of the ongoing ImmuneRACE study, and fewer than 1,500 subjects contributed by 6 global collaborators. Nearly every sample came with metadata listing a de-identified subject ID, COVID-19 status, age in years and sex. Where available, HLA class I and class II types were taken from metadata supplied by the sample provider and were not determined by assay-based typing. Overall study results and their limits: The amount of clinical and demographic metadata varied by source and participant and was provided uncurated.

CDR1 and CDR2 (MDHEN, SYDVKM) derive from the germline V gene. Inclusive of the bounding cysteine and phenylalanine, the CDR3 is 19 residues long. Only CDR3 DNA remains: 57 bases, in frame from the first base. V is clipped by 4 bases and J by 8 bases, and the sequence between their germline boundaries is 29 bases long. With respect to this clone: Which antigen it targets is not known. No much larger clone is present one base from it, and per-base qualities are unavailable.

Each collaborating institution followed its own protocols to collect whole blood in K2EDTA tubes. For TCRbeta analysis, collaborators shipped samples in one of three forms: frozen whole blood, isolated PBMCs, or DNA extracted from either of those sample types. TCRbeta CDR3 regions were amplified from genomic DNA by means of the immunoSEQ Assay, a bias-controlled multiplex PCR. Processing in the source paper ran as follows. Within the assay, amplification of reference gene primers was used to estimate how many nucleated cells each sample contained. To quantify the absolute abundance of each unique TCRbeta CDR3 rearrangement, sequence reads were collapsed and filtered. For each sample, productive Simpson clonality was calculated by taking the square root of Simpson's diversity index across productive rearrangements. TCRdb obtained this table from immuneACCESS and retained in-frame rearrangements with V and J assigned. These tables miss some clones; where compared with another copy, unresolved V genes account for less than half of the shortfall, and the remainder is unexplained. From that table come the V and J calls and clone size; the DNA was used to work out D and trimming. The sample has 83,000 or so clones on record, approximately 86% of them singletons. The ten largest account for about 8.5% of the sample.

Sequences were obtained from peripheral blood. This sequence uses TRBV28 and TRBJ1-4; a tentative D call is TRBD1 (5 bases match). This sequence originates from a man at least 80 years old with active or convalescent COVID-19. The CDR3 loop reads CASSSWAPRTSSPGEKLFF. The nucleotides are TGTGCCAGCAGTTCCTGGGCACCGAGGACAAGTAGTCCTGGGGAAAAACTGTTTTTT.